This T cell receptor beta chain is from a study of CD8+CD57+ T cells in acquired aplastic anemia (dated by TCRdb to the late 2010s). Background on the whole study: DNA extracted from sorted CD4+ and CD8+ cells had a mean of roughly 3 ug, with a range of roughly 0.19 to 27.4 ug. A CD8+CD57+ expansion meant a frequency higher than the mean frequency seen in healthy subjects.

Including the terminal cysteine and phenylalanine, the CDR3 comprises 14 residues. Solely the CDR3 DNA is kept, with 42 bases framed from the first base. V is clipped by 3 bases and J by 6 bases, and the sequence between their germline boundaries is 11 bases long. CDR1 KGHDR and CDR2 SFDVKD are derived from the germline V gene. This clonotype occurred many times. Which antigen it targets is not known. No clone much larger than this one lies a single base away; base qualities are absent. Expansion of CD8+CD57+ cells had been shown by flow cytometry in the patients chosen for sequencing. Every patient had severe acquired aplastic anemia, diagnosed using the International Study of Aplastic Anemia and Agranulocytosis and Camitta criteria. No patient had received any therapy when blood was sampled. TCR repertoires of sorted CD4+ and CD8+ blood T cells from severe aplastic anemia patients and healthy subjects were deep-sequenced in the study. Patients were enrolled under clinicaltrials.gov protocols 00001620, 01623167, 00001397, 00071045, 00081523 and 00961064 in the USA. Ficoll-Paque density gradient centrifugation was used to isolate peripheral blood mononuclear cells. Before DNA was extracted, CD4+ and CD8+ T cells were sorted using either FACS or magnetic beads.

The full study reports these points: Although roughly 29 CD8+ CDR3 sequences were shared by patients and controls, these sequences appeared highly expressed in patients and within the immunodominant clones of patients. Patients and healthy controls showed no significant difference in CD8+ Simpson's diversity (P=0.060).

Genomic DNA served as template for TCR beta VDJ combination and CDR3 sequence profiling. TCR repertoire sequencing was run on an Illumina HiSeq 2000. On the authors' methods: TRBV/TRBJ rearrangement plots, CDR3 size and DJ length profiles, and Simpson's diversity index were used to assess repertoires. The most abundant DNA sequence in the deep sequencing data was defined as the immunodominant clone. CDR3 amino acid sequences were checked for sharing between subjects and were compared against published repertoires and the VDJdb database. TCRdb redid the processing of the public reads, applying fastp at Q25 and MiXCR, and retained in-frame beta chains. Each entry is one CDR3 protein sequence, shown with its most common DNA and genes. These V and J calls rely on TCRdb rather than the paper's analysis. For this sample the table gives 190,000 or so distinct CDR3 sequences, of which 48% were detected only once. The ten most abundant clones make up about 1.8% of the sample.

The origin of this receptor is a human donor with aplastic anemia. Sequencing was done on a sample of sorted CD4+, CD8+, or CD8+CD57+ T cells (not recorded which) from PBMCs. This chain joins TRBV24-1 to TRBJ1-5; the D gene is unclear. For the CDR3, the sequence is CATSDERVGQPQHF. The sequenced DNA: TGTGCCACCAGTGATGAGAGGGTAGGTCAGCCCCAGCATTTT.